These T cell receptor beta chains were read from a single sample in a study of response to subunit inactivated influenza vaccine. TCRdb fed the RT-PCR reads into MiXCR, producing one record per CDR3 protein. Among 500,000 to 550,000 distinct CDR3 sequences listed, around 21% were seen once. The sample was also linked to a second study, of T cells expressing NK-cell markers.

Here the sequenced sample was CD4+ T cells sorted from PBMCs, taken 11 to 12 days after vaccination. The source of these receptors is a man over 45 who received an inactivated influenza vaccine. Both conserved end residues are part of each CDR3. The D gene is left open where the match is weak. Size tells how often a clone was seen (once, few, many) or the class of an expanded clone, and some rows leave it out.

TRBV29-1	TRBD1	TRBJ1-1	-	CSVGAGGTEALF	TGCAGCGTTGGGGCAGGGGGCACTGAAGCTCTCTTT
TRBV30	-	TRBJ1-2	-	CAWSVQMYGYTF	TGTGCCTGGAGTGTTCAGATGTATGGCTACACCTTC
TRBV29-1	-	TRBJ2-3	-	CSVVRAGTDTQYF	TGCAGCGTTGTTCGGGCTGGCACAGATACGCAGTATTTT
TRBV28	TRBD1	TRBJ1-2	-	CASSSRGQGAGGYTF	TGTGCCAGCAGTTCGCGCGGACAGGGGGCAGGTGGCTACACCTTC
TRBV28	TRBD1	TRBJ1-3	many	CASSTRTGRSGNTIYF	TGTGCCAGCAGTACCCGGACAGGGCGCTCTGGAAACACCATATATTTT
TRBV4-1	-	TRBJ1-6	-	CASRHPGRGNSPLHF	TGCGCCAGCAGGCATCCCGGACGTGGGAATTCACCCCTCCACTTT
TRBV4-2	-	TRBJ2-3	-	CASSLETGRFTDTQYF	TGTGCCAGCAGCCTCGAGACGGGGCGTTTCACAGATACGCAGTATTTT
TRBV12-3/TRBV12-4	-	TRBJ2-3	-	CASSFSGASRTDTQYF	TGTGCCAGCAGTTTTTCGGGAGCTTCACGCACAGATACGCAGTATTTT
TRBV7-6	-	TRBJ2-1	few	CASSSLLPRGEQFF	TGTGCCAGCAGCTCCCTTCTTCCGAGGGGGGAGCAGTTCTTC
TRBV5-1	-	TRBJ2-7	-	CASSLPTGADEQYF	TGCGCCAGCAGCTTACCCACAGGTGCCGACGAGCAGTACTTC
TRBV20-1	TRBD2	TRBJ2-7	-	CSASPPSGASYEQYF	TGCAGTGCTAGCCCTCCTAGCGGGGCCTCCTACGAGCAGTACTTC
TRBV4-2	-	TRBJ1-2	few	CASSQDYGTGRWAGYTF	TGTGCCAGCAGCCAAGATTACGGAACAGGGCGATGGGCGGGCTACACCTTC
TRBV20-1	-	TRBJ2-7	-	CSLGVYEQYF	TGCAGTCTGGGGGTCTACGAGCAGTACTTC
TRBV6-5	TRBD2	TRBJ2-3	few	CAAGEGPDTQYF	TGTGCCGCCGGGGAGGGACCAGATACGCAGTATTTT
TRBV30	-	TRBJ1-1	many	CACGSWMNTEAFF	TGTGCCTGCGGGTCGTGGATGAACACTGAAGCTTTCTTT
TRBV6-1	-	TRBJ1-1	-	CASKRTERLEAFF	TGTGCCAGCAAAAGGACAGAGAGGTTAGAAGCTTTCTTT
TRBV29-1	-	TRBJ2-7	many	CSVSQGNPYEQYF	TGCAGCGTTTCCCAGGGGAACCCCTACGAGCAGTACTTC
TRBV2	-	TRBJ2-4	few	CASRGVGGVQAKNIQYF	TGTGCCAGCAGAGGCGTTGGCGGTGTGCAGGCCAAAAACATTCAGTACTTC
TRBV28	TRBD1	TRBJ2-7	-	CATRPGQVNEQYF	TGTGCCACCCGACCGGGACAGGTCAACGAGCAGTACTTC
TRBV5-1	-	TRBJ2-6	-	CASSDSSTGANVLTF	TGCGCCAGCAGTGACAGCTCGACTGGGGCCAACGTCCTGACTTTC
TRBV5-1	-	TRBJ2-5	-	CASSLWGGTQETQYF	TGCGCCAGCAGCCTGTGGGGTGGGACCCAAGAGACCCAGTACTTC
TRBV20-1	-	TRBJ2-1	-	CSARDRLVNNEQFF	TGCAGTGCTAGAGATAGGCTAGTTAACAATGAGCAGTTCTTC
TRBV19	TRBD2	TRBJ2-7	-	CASSIRGGVLETYEQYF	TGTGCCAGTAGTATCCGGGGGGGGGTTCTCGAAACCTACGAGCAGTACTTC
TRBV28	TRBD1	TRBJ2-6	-	CASSFRTGTDPGANVLTF	TGTGCCAGCAGTTTTAGGACAGGAACCGACCCAGGGGCCAACGTCCTGACTTTC
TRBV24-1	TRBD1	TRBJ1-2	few	CATSDSPDRGHGYTF	TGTGCCACCAGTGATTCCCCGGACAGGGGACACGGCTACACCTTC
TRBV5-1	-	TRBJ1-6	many	CASSLVGRESSPLHF	TGCGCCAGCAGCTTGGTAGGCAGGGAGAGTTCACCCCTCCACTTT
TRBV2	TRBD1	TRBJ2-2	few	CASSPDRVGTGELFF	TGTGCCAGCAGTCCGGACAGGGTAGGAACCGGGGAGCTGTTTTTT
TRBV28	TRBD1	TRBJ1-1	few	CASRPPGQGNTEAFF	TGTGCCAGCAGGCCTCCGGGACAGGGGAACACTGAAGCTTTCTTT
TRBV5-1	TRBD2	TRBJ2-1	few	CASSYPSGSSYNEQFF	TGCGCCAGCAGCTACCCTAGCGGGAGCTCCTACAATGAGCAGTTCTTC
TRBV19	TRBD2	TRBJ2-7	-	CASSMGTSGEQYF	TGTGCCAGTAGTATGGGTACTAGCGGAGAGCAGTACTTC
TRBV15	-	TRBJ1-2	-	CATSRDLGSLRGYTF	TGTGCCACCAGCAGAGATCTCGGCAGCTTGCGTGGCTACACCTTC
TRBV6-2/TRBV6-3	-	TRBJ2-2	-	CASSYPEGGVHTGELFF	TGTGCCAGCAGTTACCCGGAGGGAGGAGTACACACCGGGGAGCTGTTTTTT
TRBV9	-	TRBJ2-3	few	CASSVDPDRKNTQYF	TGTGCCAGCAGCGTAGATCCAGACCGCAAGAATACGCAGTATTTT
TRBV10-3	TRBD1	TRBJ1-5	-	CAIGTDNQPQHF	TGTGCCATCGGGACAGACAATCAGCCCCAGCATTTT
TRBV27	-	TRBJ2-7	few	CASSFLKGSEQYF	TGTGCCAGCAGTTTCTTGAAGGGAAGTGAGCAGTACTTC
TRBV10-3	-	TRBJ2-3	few	CAISVGGPTDTQYF	TGTGCCATCAGCGTAGGGGGGCCAACAGATACGCAGTATTTT
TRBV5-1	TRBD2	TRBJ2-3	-	CASSLYSGGIDTQYF	TGCGCCAGCAGCTTATATAGCGGGGGCATAGATACGCAGTATTTT
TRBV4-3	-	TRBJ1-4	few	CASSQDSAGVEKLFF	TGCGCCAGCAGCCAAGATTCTGCAGGGGTTGAAAAACTGTTTTTT
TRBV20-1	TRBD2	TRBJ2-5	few	CSAGWGGETQYF	TGCAGTGCCGGATGGGGGGGAGAGACCCAGTACTTC
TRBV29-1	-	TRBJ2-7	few	CSSRDSPWGEQYF	TGCAGCAGCCGGGACTCCCCTTGGGGAGAGCAGTACTTC
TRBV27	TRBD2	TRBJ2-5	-	CASSSLTSGQETQYF	TGTGCCAGCAGTTCGTTAACTAGCGGCCAAGAGACCCAGTACTTC
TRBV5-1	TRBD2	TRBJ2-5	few	CASSSGTSGSVETQYF	TGCGCCAGCAGCTCAGGGACTAGCGGGAGCGTGGAGACCCAGTACTTC
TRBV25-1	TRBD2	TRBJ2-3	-	CASSDRRTRGTDTQYF	TGTGCCAGCAGTGATCGGAGGACTAGAGGCACAGATACGCAGTATTTT
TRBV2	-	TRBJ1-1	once	CASRGTKDTEAFF	TGTGCCAGCAGGGGGACAAAGGACACTGAAGCTTTCTTT
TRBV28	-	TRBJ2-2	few	CGTGYTGELFF	TGTGGTACAGGGTACACCGGGGAGCTGTTTTTT
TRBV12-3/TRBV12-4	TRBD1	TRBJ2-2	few	CASSTDRAYTGELFF	TGTGCCAGCAGTACGGACAGGGCCTACACCGGGGAGCTGTTTTTT